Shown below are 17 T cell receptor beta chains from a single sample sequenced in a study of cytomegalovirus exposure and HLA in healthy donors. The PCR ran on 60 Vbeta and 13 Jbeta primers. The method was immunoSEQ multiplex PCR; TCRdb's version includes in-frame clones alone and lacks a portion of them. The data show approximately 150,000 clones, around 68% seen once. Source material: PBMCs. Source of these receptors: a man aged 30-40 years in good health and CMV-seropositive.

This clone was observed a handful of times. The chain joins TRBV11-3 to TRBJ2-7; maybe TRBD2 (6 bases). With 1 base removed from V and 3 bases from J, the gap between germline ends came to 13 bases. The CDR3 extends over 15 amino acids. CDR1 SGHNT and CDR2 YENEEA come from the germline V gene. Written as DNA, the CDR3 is TGTGCCAGCAGCTTAGTAGGGACTTCGATCTACGAGCAGTACTTC. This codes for CASSLVGTSIYEQYF. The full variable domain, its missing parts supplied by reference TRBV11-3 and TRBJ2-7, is EAGVVQSPRYKIIEKKQPVAFWCNPISGHNTLYWYLQNLGQGPELLIRYENEEAVDDSQLPKDRFSAERLKGVDSTLKIQPAELGDSAVYLCASSLVGTSIYEQYFGPGTRLTVT.

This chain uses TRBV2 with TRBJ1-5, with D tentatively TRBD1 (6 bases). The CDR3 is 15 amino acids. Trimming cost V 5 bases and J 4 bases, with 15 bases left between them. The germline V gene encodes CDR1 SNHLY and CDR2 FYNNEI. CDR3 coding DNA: TGTGCCAGCAGTACCGGACAGCCAGGGAATCAGCCCCAGCATTTT. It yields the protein CASSTGQPGNQPQHF.

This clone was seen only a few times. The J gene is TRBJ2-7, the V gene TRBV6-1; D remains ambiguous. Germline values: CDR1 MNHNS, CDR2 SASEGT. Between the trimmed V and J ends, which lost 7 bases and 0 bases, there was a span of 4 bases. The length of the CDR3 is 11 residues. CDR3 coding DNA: TGTGCCAGCACTATCTCCTACGAGCAGTACTTC. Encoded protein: CASTISYEQYF.

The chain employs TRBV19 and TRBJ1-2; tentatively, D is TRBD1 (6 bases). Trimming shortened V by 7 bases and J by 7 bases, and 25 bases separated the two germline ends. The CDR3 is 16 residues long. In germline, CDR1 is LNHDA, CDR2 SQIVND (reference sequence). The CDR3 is CASTLNENAGAGGYTF. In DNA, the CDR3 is TGTGCCAGTACCTTAAACGAAAACGCAGGGGCCGGTGGCTACACCTTC. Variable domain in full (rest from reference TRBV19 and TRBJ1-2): DGGITQSPKYLFRKEGQNVTLSCEQNLNHDAMYWYRQDPGQGLRLIYYSQIVNDFQKGDIAEGYSVSREKKESFPLTVTSAQKNPTAFYLCASTLNENAGAGGYTFGSGTRLTVV.

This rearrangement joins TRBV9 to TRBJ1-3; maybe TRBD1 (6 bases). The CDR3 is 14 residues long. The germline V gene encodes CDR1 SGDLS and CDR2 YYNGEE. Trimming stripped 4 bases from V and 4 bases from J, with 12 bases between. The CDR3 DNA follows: TGTGCCAGCAGCATACAGGGAATCGGAAACACCATATATTTT. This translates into CASSIQGIGNTIYF.

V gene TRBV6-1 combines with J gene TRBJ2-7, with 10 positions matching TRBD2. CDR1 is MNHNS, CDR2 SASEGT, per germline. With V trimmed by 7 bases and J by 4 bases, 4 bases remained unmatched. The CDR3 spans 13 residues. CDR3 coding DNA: TGTGCCAGCACTAGCGGGAGTCGGTACGAGCAGTACTTC. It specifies CASTSGSRYEQYF.

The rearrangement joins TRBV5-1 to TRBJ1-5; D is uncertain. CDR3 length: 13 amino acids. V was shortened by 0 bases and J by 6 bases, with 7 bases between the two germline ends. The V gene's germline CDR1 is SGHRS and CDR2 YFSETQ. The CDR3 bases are TGCGCCAGCAGCTTGGGCGGCTTTCAGCCCCAGCATTTT. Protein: CASSLGGFQPQHF.

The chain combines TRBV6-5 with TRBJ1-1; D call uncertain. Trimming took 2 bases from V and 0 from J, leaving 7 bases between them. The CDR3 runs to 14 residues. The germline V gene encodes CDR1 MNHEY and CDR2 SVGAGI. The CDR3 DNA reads TGTGCCAGCAGTTACGTGGGCTTGAACACTGAAGCTTTCTTT. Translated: CASSYVGLNTEAFF.

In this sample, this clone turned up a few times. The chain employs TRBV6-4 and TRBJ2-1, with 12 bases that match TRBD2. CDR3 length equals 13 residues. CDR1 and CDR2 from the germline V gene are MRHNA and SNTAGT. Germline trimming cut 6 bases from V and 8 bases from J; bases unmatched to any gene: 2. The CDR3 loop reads CASSPSGRDEQFF. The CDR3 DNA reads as TGTGCCAGCAGCCCTAGCGGGAGGGATGAGCAGTTCTTC.

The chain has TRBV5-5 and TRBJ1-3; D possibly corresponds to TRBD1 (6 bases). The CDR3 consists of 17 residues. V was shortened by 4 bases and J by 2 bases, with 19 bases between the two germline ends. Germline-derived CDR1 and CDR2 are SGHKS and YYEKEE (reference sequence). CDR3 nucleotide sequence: TGTGCCAGCAGCCAGGACAGTTCGAGATCAACTGGAAACACCATATATTTT. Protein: CASSQDSSRSTGNTIYF.

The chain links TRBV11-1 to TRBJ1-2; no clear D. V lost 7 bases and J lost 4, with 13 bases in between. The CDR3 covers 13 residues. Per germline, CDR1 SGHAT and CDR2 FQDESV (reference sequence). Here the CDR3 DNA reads TGTGCCAGCACCCCAAGCGGCACCTATGGCTACACCTTC. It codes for CASTPSGTYGYTF.

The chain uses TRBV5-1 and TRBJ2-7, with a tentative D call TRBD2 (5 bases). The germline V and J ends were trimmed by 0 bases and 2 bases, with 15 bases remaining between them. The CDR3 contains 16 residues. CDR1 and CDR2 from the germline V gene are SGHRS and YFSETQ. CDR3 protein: CASSLVPADSTYEQYF. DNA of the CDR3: TGCGCCAGCAGCTTGGTGCCGGCGGACTCCACCTACGAGCAGTACTTC.

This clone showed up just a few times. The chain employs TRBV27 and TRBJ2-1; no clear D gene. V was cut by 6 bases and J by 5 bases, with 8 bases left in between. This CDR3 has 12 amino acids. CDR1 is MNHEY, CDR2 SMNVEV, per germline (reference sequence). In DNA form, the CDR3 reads TGTGCCAGCAGCCCACTAAACAATGAGCAGTTCTTC. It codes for CASSPLNNEQFF.

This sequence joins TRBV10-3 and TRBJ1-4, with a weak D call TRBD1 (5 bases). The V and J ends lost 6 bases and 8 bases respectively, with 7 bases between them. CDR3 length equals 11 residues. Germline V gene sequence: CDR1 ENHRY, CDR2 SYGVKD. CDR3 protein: CAISGGEKLFF. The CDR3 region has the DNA TGTGCCATCAGCGGGGGGGAAAAACTGTTTTTT.

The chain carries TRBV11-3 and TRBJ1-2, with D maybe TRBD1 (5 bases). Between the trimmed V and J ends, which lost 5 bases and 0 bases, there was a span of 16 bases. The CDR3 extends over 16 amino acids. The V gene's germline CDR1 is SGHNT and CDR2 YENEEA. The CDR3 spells CASSPGGTRANYGYTF. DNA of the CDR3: TGTGCCAGCAGCCCCGGGGGGACTCGAGCTAACTATGGCTACACCTTC.

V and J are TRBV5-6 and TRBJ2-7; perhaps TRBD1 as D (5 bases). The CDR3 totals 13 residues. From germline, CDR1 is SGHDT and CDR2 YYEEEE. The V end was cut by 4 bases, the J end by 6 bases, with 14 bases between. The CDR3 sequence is CASSTTDTAEQYF. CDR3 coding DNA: TGTGCCAGCAGCACCACGGACACGGCCGAGCAGTACTTC.

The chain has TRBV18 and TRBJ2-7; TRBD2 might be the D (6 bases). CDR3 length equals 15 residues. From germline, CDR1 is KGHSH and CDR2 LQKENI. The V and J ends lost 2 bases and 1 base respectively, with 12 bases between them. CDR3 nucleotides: TGTGCCAGCTCACCATATGGGGAGGCGTCCTACGAGCAGTACTTC. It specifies CASSPYGEASYEQYF.